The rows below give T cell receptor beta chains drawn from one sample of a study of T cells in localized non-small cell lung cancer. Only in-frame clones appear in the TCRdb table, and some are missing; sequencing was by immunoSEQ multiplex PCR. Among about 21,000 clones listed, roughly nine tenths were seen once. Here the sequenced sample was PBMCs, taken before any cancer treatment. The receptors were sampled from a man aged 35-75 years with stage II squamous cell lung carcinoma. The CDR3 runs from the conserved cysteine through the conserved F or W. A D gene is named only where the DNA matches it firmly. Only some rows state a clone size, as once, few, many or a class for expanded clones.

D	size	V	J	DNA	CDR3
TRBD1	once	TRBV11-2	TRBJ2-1	TGTGCCAGCAGCTTTCGGGGGGACAGGGGGTCTAATGAGCAGTTCTTC	CASSFRGDRGSNEQFF
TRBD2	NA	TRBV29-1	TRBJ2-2	TGCAGCGCCGTTACTAGCGGGGTGAACACCGGGGAGCTGTTTTTT	CSAVTSGVNTGELFF
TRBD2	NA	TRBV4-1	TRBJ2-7	TGCGCCAGCAGCCAAGACTTTAGCGGGGGGGCACTAAGGTACTTC	CASSQDFSGGALRYF
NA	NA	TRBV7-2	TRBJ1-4	TGTGCCAGCAAGGGGGGGCAGCAATATGAAAAACTGTTTTTT	CASKGGQQYEKLFF
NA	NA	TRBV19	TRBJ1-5	TGTGCCAGTAGTGTGGGGGCCTTAAGCAATCAGCCCCAGCATTTT	CASSVGALSNQPQHF
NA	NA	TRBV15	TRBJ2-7	TGTGCCACCAGCAGAGGTCGACTGAGCGAGCAGTACTTC	CATSRGRLSEQYF
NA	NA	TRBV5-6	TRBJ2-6	TGTGCCAGCAGCTTGGTGGACTCTGGGGCCAACGTCCTGACTTTC	CASSLVDSGANVLTF
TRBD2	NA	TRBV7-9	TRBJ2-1	TGTGCCAGCAGCTTAGCGGGAGGGTACAATGAGCAGTTCTTC	CASSLAGGYNEQFF
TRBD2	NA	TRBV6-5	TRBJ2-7	TGTGCCAGCGGTAGCGGGAGTTACGAGCAGTACTTC	CASGSGSYEQYF
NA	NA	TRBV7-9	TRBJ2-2	TGTGCCAGCAGCCACGTGGGGGTCACCACCGGGGAGCTGTTTTTT	CASSHVGVTTGELFF
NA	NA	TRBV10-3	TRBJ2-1	TGTGCCATCAGTGAGGGGGTAGGAATCTCTCCGAATGAGCAGTTCTTC	CAISEGVGISPNEQFF
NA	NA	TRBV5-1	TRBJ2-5	TGCGCCAGCAAGCCGAGAGACAGGTACCAAGAGACCCAGTACTTC	CASKPRDRYQETQYF
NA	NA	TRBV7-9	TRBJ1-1	TGTGCCAGCAGCTTAGCCCCTAGCACTGAAGCTTTCTTT	CASSLAPSTEAFF
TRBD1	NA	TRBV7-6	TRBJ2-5	TGTGCCAGCAGCTTAGGACAGGGGGAGACCCAGTACTTC	CASSLGQGETQYF
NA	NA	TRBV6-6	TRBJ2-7	TGTGCCAGCAGTTACTCAGGGGGAACGGGCGAGCAGTACTTC	CASSYSGGTGEQYF
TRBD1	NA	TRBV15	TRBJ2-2	TGTGCCACCAGCCCCCGGACAGGGAACACCGGGGAGCTGTTTTTT	CATSPRTGNTGELFF
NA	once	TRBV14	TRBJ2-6	TGTGCCAGCAGCCCGGATAGACAATGGGCCAACGTCCTGACTTTC	CASSPDRQWANVLTF
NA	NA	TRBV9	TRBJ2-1	TGTGCCAGCAGCGTAGGGGCAGGGAAGGACAATGAGCAGTTCTTC	CASSVGAGKDNEQFF
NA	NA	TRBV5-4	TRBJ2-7	TGTGCCAGCAGCCATTCGAGGGGCGGTTACGAGCAGTACTTC	CASSHSRGGYEQYF
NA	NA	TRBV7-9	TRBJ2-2	TGTGCCAGCAGCATTAGGTCCGGCGGGGAGCTGTTTTTT	CASSIRSGGELFF
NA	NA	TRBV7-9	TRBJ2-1	TGTGCCAGCAAGGGACCCTACAATGAGCAGTTCTTC	CASKGPYNEQFF
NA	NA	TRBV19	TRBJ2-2	TGTGCCAGTAGTCTAGGGTGGGACACCGGGGAGCTGTTTTTT	CASSLGWDTGELFF
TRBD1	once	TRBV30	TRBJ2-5	TGTGCCTGGGACGGACAGGGAGGACAGACCCAGTACTTC	CAWDGQGGQTQYF
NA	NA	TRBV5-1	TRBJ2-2	TGCGCCAGCAGCGAGGGGCACACCACCGGGGAGCTGTTTTTT	CASSEGHTTGELFF
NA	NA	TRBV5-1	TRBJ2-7	TGCGCCAGCAGCGTCAACACTCCGACAACGACCTACGAGCAGTACTTC	CASSVNTPTTTYEQYF
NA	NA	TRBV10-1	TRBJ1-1	TGCGCCAGCAGAGCGGGGATGAACACTGAAGCTTTCTTT	CASRAGMNTEAFF
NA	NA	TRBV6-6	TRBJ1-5	TGTGCCAGCAGTTACGCGGGGATTAGCAATCAGCCCCAGCATTTT	CASSYAGISNQPQHF
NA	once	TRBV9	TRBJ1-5	TGTGCCAGCAGCTCTGGAATTAGCAATCAGCCCCAGCATTTT	CASSSGISNQPQHF
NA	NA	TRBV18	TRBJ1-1	TGTGCCAGCTCACCACGTGGGGGGGGCTTGGACACTGAAGCTTTCTTT	CASSPRGGGLDTEAFF
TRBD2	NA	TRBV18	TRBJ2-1	TGTGCCAGCTCACCCCCGGGACTAGCGGAGCAGTTCTTC	CASSPPGLAEQFF
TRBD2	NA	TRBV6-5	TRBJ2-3	TGTGCCAGCAGTTACAGCGGGAACCCCCAGGATACGCAGTATTTT	CASSYSGNPQDTQYF
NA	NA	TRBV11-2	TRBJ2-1	TGTGCCAGCAGCTCCCCGGACGGACGGGGCAATGAGCAGTTCTTC	CASSSPDGRGNEQFF
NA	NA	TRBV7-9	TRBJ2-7	TGTGCCAGCAGCTTACTGGAAGGTTACGAGCAGTACTTC	CASSLLEGYEQYF
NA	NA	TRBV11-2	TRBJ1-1	TGTGCCAGCAGCTTAGGACAAACTGAAGCTTTCTTT	CASSLGQTEAFF
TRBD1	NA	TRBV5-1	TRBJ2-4	TGCGCCAGCGGCTCGGGGACAGGGGACAGCATTCAGTACTTC	CASGSGTGDSIQYF
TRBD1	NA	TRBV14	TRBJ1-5	TGTGCCAGCAGCCAAGGGACAGGGAGCAATCAGCCCCAGCATTTT	CASSQGTGSNQPQHF
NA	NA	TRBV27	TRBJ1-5	TGTGCCAGCAGCCCCGGTGTGGGCAATCAGCCCCAGCATTTT	CASSPGVGNQPQHF
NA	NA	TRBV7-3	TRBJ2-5	TGTGCCAGCAGCTTAGGTGGGAACCAAGAGACCCAGTACTTC	CASSLGGNQETQYF
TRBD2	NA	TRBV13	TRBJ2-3	TGTGCCAGCAGCTCCCGGGGACTAGCGGTCCCCAGCACAGATACGCAGTATTTT	CASSSRGLAVPSTDTQYF
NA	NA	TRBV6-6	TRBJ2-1	TGTGCCAGCAGTCAAAGTCAGGGGAATGAGCAGTTCTTC	CASSQSQGNEQFF
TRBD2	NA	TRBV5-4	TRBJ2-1	TGTGCCAGCAGCTCCGGGACTAGCGTCAATGAGCAGTTCTTC	CASSSGTSVNEQFF
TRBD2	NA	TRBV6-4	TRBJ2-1	TGTGCCAGCAGTGACTCACTAGCGATAAGCTCCTACAATGAGCAGTTCTTC	CASSDSLAISSYNEQFF
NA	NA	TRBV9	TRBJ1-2	TGTGCCAGCAGCCCTTCTTGGAGAAAGGACTATGGCTACACCTTC	CASSPSWRKDYGYTF
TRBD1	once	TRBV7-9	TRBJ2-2	TGTGCCAGCAGCTTAGCGCAAAGGACAGGGGGAACCGGGGAGCTGTTTTTT	CASSLAQRTGGTGELFF
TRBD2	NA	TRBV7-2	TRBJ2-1	TGTGCCAGCAGCCCAATGGAGCGGGGGACCTCCAATGAGCAGTTCTTC	CASSPMERGTSNEQFF
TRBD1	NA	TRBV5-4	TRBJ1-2	TGTGCCAGCAGCTTAGGGGGGCAACAGGGGTATGGCTACACCTTC	CASSLGGQQGYGYTF
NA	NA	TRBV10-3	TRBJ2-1	TGTGCCATCAGTGAGGGGTCAGAGCAGTTCTTC	CAISEGSEQFF
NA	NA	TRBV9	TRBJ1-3	TGTGCCAGCAGCATTCAGAGCTCTGGAAACACCATATATTTT	CASSIQSSGNTIYF
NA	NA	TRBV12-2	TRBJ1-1	TGTGCAAGTCGCTTAGTGGGCGAAAGGAACACTGAAGCTTTCTTT	CASRLVGERNTEAFF
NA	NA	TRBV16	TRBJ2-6	TGTGCCAGCAGCCAATCGTATTTCTCTGGGGCCAACGTCCTGACTTTC	CASSQSYFSGANVLTF
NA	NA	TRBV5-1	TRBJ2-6	TGCGCCAGCAGCCCGAGGAACTCTGGGGCCAACGTCCTGACTTTC	CASSPRNSGANVLTF
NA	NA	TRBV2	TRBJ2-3	TGTGCCAGCAGTTTCACTTCAGATACGCAGTATTTT	CASSFTSDTQYF
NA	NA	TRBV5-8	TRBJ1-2	TGTGCCAGCACACGGTACACCTTC	CASTRYTF
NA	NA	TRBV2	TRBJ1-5	TGTGCCAGCGGTTGGGACAACAATCAGCCCCAGCATTTT	CASGWDNNQPQHF
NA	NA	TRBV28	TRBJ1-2	TGTGCCAGCAGTTTATTTGGGGGCTATGGCTACACCTTC	CASSLFGGYGYTF
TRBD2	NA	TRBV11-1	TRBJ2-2	TGTGCCACCACTCAGGGACTAGCGGGAGTCGGCGGGGAGCTGTTTTTT	CATTQGLAGVGGELFF
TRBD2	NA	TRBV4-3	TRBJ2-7	TGCGCCAGCAGCCAAGGACCAGCGGGGGTACCCGACGAGGAGCAGTACTTC	CASSQGPAGVPDEEQYF
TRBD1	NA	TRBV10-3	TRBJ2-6	TGTGCCATCAGTGAGCCGGGACAGAGCTCTGGGGCCAACGTCCTGACTTTC	CAISEPGQSSGANVLTF
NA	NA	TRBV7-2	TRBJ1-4	TGTGCCAGCAGCTGGCGACCTAATGAAAAACTGTTTTTT	CASSWRPNEKLFF